This T cell receptor beta chain comes out of a study of T cells in narcolepsy. Whole-study context: Patients with NT1 or NT2 and healthy control donors were enrolled.

A note on this clone: Its specificity is unknown.

The junction had 2 bases not matched to a gene; V was cut back by 0 bases and J by 0 bases. This CDR3 contains 16 residues. The V gene's germline CDR1 is SGHVS and CDR2 FQNEAQ. The repertoire was sequenced with immunoSEQ multiplex PCR; TCRdb's copy has only in-frame clones and lacks some. This sample has under 35,000 clones, with around 86% found just once. Study conclusions and caveats: Blood of same and different patients, but not healthy controls, reportedly held recurring autoreactive clonotypes. Some memory CD4+ repertoires had no autoreactive clone sequences. Autoreactive HCRT-specific and TRIB2-specific clonotypes were marked in same-patient CSF-versus-blood CD4+ comparisons.

The sequenced sample consisted of CD45RA- memory CD4+ T cells from PBMCs. This clonotype originated in a human donor with narcolepsy. J is TRBJ2-1 and V is TRBV7-8; 7 nucleotides match TRBD2. The CDR3 protein is CASSLAGGGSYNEQFF. Here the CDR3 DNA reads TGTGCCAGCAGCTTAGCTGGGGGGGGCTCCTACAATGAGCAGTTCTTC.